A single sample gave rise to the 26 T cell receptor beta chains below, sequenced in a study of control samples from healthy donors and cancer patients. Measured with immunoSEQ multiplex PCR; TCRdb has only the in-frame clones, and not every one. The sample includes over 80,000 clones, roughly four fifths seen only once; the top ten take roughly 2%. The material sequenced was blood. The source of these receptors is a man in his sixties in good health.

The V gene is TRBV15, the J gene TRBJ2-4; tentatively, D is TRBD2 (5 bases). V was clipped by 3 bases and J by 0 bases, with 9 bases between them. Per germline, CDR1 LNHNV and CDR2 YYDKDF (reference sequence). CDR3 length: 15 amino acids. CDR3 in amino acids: CATSSLREAKNIQYF. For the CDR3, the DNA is TGTGCCACCAGCAGCCTACGGGAAGCCAAAAACATTCAGTACTTC.

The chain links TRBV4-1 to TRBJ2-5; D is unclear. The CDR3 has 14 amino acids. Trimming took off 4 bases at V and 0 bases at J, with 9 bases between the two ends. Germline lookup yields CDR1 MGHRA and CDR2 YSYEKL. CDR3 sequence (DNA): TGCGCCAGCAGCCGAACCACAAACCAAGAGACCCAGTACTTC. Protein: CASSRTTNQETQYF.

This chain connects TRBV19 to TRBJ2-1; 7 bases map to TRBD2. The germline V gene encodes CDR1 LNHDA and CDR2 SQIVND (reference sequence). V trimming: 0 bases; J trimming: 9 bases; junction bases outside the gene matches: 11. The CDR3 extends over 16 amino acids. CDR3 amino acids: CASSIDSGGAGVEQFF. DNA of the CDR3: TGTGCCAGTAGTATAGATAGTGGCGGTGCGGGGGTTGAGCAGTTCTTC. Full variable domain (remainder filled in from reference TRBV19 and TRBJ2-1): DGGITQSPKYLFRKEGQNVTLSCEQNLNHDAMYWYRQDPGQGLRLIYYSQIVNDFQKGDIAEGYSVSREKKESFPLTVTSAQKNPTAFYLCASSIDSGGAGVEQFFGPGTRLTVL.

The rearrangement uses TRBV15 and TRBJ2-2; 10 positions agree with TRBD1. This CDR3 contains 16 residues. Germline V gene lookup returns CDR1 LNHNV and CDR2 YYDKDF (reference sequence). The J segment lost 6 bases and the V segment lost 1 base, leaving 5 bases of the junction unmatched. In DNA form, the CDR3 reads TGTGCCACCAGCAGAGGTGGGACAGGGGTGGCCGGGGAGCTGTTTTTT. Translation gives CATSRGGTGVAGELFF.

Written as DNA, the CDR3 is TGCGCCAGCAGGGTGGTGGCTGGAACTGAAGCTTTCTTT. Encoded protein: CASRVVAGTEAFF. The chain uses TRBV5-1 and TRBJ1-1; D remains ambiguous. The ends were cut back, 5 bases at V and 5 bases at J, with 13 bases in the middle. The CDR3 totals 13 residues. Looked up from germline, CDR1 is SGHRS and CDR2 is YFSETQ. The full variable domain, completed using reference TRBV5-1 and TRBJ1-1, is KAGVTQTPRYLIKTRGQQVTLSCSPISGHRSVSWYQQTPGQGLQFLFEYFSETQRNKGNFPGRFSGRQFSNSRSEMNVSTLELGDSALYLCASRVVAGTEAFFGQGTRLTVV.

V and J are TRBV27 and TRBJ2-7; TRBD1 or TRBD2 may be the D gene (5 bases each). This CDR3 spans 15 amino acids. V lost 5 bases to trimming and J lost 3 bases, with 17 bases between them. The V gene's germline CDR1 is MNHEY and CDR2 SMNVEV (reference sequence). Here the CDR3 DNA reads TGTGCCAGCAGTCCCCAGACACAGGAGGTCTACGAGCAGTACTTC. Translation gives CASSPQTQEVYEQYF.

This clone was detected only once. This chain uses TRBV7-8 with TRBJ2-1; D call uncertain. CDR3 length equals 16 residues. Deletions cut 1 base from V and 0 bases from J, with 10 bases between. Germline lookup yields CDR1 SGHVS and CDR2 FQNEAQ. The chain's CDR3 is CASSLDLERSYNEQFF. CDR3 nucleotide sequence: TGTGCCAGCAGCTTAGATCTCGAACGCTCCTACAATGAGCAGTTCTTC.

In DNA form, the CDR3 reads TGCAGCGTTGGTGGGGACCGTAACACTGAAGCTTTCTTT. Amino acid sequence: CSVGGDRNTEAFF. This chain uses TRBV29-1 with TRBJ1-1, with D possibly being TRBD1 (5 bases). Trimming shortened V by 4 bases and J by 2 bases, and 11 bases separated the two germline ends. This CDR3 spans 13 amino acids. Germline V gene lookup returns CDR1 SQVTM and CDR2 ANQGSEA. Full variable domain (outside the CDR3, taken from reference TRBV29-1 and TRBJ1-1): SAVISQKPSRDICQRGTSLTIQCQVDSQVTMMFWYRQQPGQSLTLIATANQGSEATYESGFVIDKFPISRPNLTFSTLTVSNMSPEDSSIYLCSVGGDRNTEAFFGQGTRLTVV.

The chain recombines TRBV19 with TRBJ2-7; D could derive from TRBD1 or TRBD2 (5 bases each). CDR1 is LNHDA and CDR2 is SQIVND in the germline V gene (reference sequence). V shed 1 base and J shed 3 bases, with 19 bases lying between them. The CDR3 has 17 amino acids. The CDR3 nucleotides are TGTGCCAGTAGTATAGCAGGTGGGACGGCCACCTACTACGAGCAGTACTTC. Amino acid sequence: CASSIAGGTATYYEQYF.

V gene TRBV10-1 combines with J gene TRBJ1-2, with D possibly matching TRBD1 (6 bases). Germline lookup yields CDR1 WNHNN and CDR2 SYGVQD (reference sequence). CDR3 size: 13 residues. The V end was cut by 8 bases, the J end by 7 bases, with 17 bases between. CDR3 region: CASHGNRAAGYTF. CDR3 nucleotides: TGCGCCAGCCACGGGAACAGGGCCGCTGGCTACACCTTC.

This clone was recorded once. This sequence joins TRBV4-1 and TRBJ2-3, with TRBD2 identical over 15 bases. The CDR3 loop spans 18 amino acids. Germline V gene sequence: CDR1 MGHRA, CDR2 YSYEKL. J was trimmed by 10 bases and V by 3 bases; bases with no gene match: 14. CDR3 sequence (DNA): TGCGCCAGCAGCCAGGGAACTCCGGGACTAGCGGGAGGTCGGTCGCAGTATTTT. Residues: CASSQGTPGLAGGRSQYF.

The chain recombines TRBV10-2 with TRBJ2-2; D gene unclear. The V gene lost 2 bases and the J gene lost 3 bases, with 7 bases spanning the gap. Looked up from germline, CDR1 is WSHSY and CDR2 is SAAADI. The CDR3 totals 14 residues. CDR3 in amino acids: CASSEEGYTGELFF. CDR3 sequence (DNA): TGCGCCAGCAGTGAGGAAGGGTACACCGGGGAGCTGTTTTTT.

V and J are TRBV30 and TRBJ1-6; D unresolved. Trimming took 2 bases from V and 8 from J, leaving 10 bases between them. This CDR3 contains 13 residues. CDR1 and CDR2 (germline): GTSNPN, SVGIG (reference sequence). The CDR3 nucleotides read TGTGCCTGGAGTAAGACACGGTATTCACCCCTCCACTTT. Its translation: CAWSKTRYSPLHF.

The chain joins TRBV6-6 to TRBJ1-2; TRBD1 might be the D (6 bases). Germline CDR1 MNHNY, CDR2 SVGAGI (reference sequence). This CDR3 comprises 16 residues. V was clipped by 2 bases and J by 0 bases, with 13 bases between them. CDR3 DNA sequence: TGTGCCAGCAGTTACAACAGGGTGGGGGCTAACTATGGCTACACCTTC. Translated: CASSYNRVGANYGYTF.

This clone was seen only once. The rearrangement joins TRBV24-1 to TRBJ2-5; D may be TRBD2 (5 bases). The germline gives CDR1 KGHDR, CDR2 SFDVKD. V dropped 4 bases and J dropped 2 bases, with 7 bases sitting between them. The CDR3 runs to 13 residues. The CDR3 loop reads CATSDGKQETQYF. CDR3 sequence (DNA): TGTGCCACCAGTGACGGGAAGCAAGAGACCCAGTACTTC.

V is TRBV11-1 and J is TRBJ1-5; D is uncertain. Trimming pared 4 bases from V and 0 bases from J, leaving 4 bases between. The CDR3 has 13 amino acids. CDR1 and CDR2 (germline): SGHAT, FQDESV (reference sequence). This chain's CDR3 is CASSSFSNQPQHF. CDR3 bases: TGTGCCAGCAGCTCCTTTAGCAATCAGCCCCAGCATTTT.

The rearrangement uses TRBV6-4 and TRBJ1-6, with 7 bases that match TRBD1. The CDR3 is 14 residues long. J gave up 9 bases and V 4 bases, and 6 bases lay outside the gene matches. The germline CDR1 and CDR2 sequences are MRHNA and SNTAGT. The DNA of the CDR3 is TGTGCCAGCAGTGCCGACCGACAGGGTTCACCCCTCCACTTT. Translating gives CASSADRQGSPLHF.

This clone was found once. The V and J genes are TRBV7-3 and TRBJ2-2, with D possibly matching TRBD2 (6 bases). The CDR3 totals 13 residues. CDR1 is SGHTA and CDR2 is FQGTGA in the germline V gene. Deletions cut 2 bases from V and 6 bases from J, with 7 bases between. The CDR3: CASSLGGAGELFF. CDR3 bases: TGTGCCAGCAGCTTAGGAGGGGCCGGGGAGCTGTTTTTT.

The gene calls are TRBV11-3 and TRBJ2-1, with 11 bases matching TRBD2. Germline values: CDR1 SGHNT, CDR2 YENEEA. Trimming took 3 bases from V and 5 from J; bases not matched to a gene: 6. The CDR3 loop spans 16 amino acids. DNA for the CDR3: TGTGCCAGCAGCTTGGCTGGGACTAGCGGAAACAATGAGCAGTTCTTC. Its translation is CASSLAGTSGNNEQFF.

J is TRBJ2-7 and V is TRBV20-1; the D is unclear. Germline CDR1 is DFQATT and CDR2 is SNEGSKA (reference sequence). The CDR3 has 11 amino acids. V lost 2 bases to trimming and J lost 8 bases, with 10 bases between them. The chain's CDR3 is CSARPGEQQYF. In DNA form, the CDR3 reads TGCAGTGCTAGACCAGGAGAACAGCAGTACTTC.

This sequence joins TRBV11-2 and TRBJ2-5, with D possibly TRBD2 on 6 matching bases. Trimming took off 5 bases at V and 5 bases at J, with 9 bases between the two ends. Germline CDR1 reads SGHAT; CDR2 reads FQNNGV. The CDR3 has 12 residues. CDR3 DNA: TGTGCCAGCAGCCCGGCGGGGGAGACCCAGTACTTC. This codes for CASSPAGETQYF.

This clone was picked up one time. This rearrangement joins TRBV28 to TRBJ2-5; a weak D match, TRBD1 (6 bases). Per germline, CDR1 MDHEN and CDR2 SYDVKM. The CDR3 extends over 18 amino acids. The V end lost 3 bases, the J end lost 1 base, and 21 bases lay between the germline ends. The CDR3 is CASSFDPKNTGFQETQYF. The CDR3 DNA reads TGTGCCAGCAGTTTCGATCCTAAGAATACAGGGTTCCAAGAGACCCAGTACTTC.

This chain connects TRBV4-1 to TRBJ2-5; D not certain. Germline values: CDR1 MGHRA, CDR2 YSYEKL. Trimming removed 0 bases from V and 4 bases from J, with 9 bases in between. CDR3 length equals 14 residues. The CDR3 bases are TGCGCCAGCAGCCAAGAGGCCAGGTCAGAGACCCAGTACTTC. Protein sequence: CASSQEARSETQYF.

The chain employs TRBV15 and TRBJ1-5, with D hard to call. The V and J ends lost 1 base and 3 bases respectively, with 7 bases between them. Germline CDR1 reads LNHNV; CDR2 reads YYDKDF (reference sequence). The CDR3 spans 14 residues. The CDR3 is CATSRATDNQPQHF. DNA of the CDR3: TGTGCCACCAGCAGAGCTACAGACAATCAGCCCCAGCATTTT.

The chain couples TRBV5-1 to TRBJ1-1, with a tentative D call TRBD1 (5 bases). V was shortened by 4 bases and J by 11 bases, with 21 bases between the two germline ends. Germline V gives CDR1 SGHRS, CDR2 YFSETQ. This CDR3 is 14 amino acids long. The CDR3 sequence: CASSKEVEGAGAFF. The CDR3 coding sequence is TGCGCCAGCAGCAAAGAAGTGGAAGGGGCTGGGGCTTTCTTT.

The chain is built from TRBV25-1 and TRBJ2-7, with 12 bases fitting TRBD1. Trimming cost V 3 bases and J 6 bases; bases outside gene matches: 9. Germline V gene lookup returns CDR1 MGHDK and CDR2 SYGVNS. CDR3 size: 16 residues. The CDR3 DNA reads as TGTGCCAGCAGTGACCCGGGACAGGGGGCATCAGGCGAGCAGTACTTC. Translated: CASSDPGQGASGEQYF.